This record concerns one T cell receptor beta chain sequence. The antigen remains undetermined. This sample is drawn from a study of memory CD4+ T cells and cytomegalovirus serostatus. Study findings and constraints: Suggested: most of the CMV-linked TCR signature lies in CD4+ memory cells.

The repertoire was sequenced with immunoSEQ multiplex PCR; TCRdb's copy has only in-frame clones and lacks some. The data show around 50,000 clones, around 82% seen once. The CDR3 length is 16 residues. The trim removed 3 bases at V and 5 bases at J, leaving 12 bases unmatched. Germline V CDR1 and CDR2: LNHNV, YYDKDF (reference sequence). Single viable CD3+CD4+CD8-CD45RO+ cells were sorted as the memory CD4+ T cells. The specimen was memory CD4+ T cells from blood. The source is an adult in good health and CMV-seronegative. The chain has TRBV15 and TRBJ2-7, with 8 positions matching TRBD1. The CDR3 nucleotides are TGTGCCACCAGCAGGGATTATTCGACAGGGGACAACGAGCAGTACTTC. Its translation: CATSRDYSTGDNEQYF. The full variable domain, its missing parts supplied by reference TRBV15 and TRBJ2-7, is DAMVIQNPRYQVTQFGKPVTLSCSQTLNHNVMYWYQQKSSQAPKLLFHYYDKDFNNEADTPDNFQSRRPNTSFCFLDIRSPGLGDTAMYLCATSRDYSTGDNEQYFGPGTRLTVT.